This T cell receptor beta chain was profiled in a study of human T cells and chemical hapten exposure. Germline-derived CDR1 and CDR2 are LNHNV and YYDKDF (reference sequence). The CDR3 spans 16 residues. V shed 1 base and J shed 4 bases, with 11 bases lying between them. This clonotype has a handful of counts. The authors' total RNA extraction used unfractionated whole blood. During construction of the library, unique molecular identifiers were attached to individual cDNA molecules for quantitative, reproducible TCR counting. TCRdb re-derived calls from the 5' RACE reads in MiXCR, one entry per CDR3 protein. The sample lists under 100,000 distinct CDR3 sequences, about a sixth occurring once.

The rearrangement links TRBV15 to TRBJ2-6; TRBD1 or TRBD2 may be the D gene (5 bases each). The TCR comes from a female donor in good health. For the CDR3, the DNA is TGTGCCACCAGCAGAGGCCATGGGGACGGGGCCAACGTCCTGACTTTC. Protein: CATSRGHGDGANVLTF.